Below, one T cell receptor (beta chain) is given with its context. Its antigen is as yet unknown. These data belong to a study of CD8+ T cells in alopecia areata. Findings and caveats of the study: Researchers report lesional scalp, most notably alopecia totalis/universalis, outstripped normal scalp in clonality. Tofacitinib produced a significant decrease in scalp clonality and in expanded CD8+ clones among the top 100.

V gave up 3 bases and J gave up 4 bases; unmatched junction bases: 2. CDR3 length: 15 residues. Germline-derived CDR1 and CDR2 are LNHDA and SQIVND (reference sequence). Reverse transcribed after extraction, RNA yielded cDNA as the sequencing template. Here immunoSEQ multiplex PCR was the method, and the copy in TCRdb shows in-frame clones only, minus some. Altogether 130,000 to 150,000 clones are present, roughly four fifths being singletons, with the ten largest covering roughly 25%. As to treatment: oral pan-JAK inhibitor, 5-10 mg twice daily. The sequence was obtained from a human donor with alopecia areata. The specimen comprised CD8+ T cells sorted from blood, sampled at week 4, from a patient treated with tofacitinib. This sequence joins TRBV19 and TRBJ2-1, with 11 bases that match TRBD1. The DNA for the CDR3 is TGTGCCAGTAGTATGGGACAGGGGGATTACAATGAGCAGTTCTTC. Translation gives CASSMGQGDYNEQFF.